This T cell receptor (beta chain) was sequenced during a study of blood T cells in healthy people across ages. Per sample, extraction of total RNA gave at least 5.5 micrograms in every case. This CDR3 contains 16 residues. The germline V and J ends were trimmed by 4 bases and 3 bases, with 19 bases remaining between them. CDR1 and CDR2 (germline): SGHDN, FVKESK. For the second PCR, which ran for 7 to 11 cycles, a sample-barcoded 5' primer and a J-beta primer mix were used. A template-switch adaptor with 12 random nucleotides tagged each cDNA molecule. TCRdb re-analysed the 5' RACE reads in MiXCR, keeping a single row per CDR3 protein. The table records around 1.5 million distinct CDR3 sequences, roughly 60% of them present only once.

Source material: blood. This receptor was taken from a man in his late teens or twenties in good health. The chain recombines TRBV14 with TRBJ2-7, with D possibly being TRBD2 (7 bases). CDR3 region: CASSPWRGGFGYEQYF. The CDR3 DNA sequence: TGTGCCAGCAGCCCATGGAGGGGGGGGTTCGGCTACGAGCAGTACTTC.